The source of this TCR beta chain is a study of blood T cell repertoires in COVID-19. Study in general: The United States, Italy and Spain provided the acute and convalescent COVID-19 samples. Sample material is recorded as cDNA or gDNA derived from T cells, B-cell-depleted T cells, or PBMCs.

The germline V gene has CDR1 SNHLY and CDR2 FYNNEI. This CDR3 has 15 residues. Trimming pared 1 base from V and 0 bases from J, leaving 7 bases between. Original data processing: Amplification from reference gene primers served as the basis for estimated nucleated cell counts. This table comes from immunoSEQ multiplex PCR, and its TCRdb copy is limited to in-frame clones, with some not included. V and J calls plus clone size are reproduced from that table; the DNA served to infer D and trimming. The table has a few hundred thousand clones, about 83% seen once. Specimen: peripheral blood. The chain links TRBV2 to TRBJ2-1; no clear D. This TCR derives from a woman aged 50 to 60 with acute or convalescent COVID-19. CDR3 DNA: TGTGCCAGCAGTGAAGGACACAGCTCCTACAATGAGCAGTTCTTC. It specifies CASSEGHSSYNEQFF.